The 32 T cell receptor beta chains below come from one sample, sequenced in a study of tumor and adjacent non-tumor tissue in lung cancer. RNA was extracted from bulk tissue without any cell sorting. The library came from three nested PCR rounds adapted from ARM-PCR protocols. TCRdb processed the multiplex PCR reads anew with MiXCR; each CDR3 protein has one entry. The sample contains tens of thousands of distinct CDR3 sequences, 67% of which appear only once. Sequencing was done on a sample of lung tumor tissue. The receptors here all came from a man between 60 and 75 years old with non-small cell lung cancer.

Concerning this clonotype itself: Since a much larger clone is just one base distant, this may be a read error. The chain joins TRBV20-1 to TRBJ2-7; 13 bases fit TRBD2. The V segment lost 5 bases and the J segment 4 bases; nucleotides outside the gene matches: 14. CDR1 DFQATT and CDR2 SNEGSKA come from the germline V gene (reference sequence). CDR3 length: 17 amino acids. In DNA, the CDR3 is TGCAGTGCTTATAAACTAGCGGGAGGGCAGATCGTATACGAGCAGTACTTC. Encoded protein: CSAYKLAGGQIVYEQYF.

V usage is TRBV2 and J usage is TRBJ1-3, with no clear D. CDR1 and CDR2 from the germline V gene are SNHLY and FYNNEI. The CDR3 runs to 14 residues. V was clipped by 7 bases and J by 2 bases, with 12 bases between them. This chain's CDR3 is CASIPGRAGNTIYF. The CDR3 DNA follows: TGTGCCAGCATCCCCGGTCGTGCTGGAAACACCATATATTTT.

Concerning this clonotype: This may be a read error: a much more frequent sequence differs by one nucleotide. Here the CDR3 reads CNANPMTGAHDEQFF. The CDR3 nucleotides are TGCAACGCCAACCCGATGACAGGGGCGCACGATGAGCAGTTCTTC. V and J are TRBV29-1 and TRBJ2-1, with 8 bases identical to TRBD1. Germline V gives CDR1 SQVTM, CDR2 ANQGSEA. The CDR3 totals 15 residues.

The genes are TRBV5-1 and TRBJ2-3; TRBD2 matches 7 bases. V was clipped by 2 bases and J by 2 bases; unmatched bases: 2. CDR3 size: 14 residues. CDR1 is SGHRS and CDR2 is YFSETQ in the germline V gene. Here the CDR3 DNA reads TGCGCCAGCAGCTTAGGGACTAACACAGATACGCAGTATTTT. Amino acids: CASSLGTNTDTQYF.

Of note for this clonotype: A much more abundant neighbour one base away suggests this may be a read error. J is TRBJ1-2 and V is TRBV20-1; 7 bases match TRBD1. This CDR3 has 14 amino acids. The germline V gene has CDR1 DFQATT and CDR2 SNEGSKA (reference sequence). The CDR3 DNA reads as TGCAGTGCAAACCCCCGACAGGGTGCCTATGACTACACCTTC. Its protein is CSANPRQGAYDYTF.

The chain joins TRBV6-1 to TRBJ1-1; D is uncertain. Between the trimmed V and J ends, which lost 0 bases and 8 bases, there was a span of 10 bases. The CDR3 covers 13 residues. Germline V gene sequence: CDR1 MNHNS, CDR2 SASEGT. For the CDR3, the DNA is TGTGCCAGCAGTGAAGCATGTTTAAGCGAAGCTTTCTTT. Translation: CASSEACLSEAFF.

Regarding this clonotype: This clone may be a read error of a much larger clone one base away. This chain links TRBV7-8 with TRBJ2-5; D is uncertain. The CDR3 has 12 amino acids. The germline gives CDR1 SGHVS, CDR2 FQNEAQ. The DNA for the CDR3 is TGTGCCAGCAGCTCCCGCGAGGAGATCCAGTACTTC. This gives the protein CASSSREEIQYF. Full variable domain (missing parts from reference TRBV7-8 and TRBJ2-5): GAGVSQSPRYKVAKRGQDVALRCDPISGHVSLFWYQQALGQGPEFLTYFQNEAQLDKSGLPSDRFFAERPEGSVSTLKIQRTQQEDSAVYLCASSSREEIQYFGPGTRLLVL.

The chain couples TRBV6-1 to TRBJ1-2; TRBD1 is a possible D gene (6 bases). CDR1 is MNHNS, CDR2 SASEGT, per germline. CDR3 length: 14 residues. Trimming removed 6 bases from V and 12 bases from J, with 23 bases in between. CDR3 nucleotides: TGTGCCAGCAGGGGACAAGGGTCCTCCTATGACCACACCTTC. It translates to CASRGQGSSYDHTF.

This clonotype was observed at least ten times. The chain carries TRBV2 and TRBJ2-2; D uncertain. Trimming cost V 8 bases and J 0 bases, with 13 bases left between them. This CDR3 is 15 amino acids long. Per the germline V gene, CDR1 is SNHLY and CDR2 is FYNNEI. CDR3 residues: CASLRHLANTGELFF. CDR3 DNA sequence: TGTGCCAGCTTACGACACCTCGCGAACACCGGGGAGCTGTTTTTT.

The chain uses TRBV20-1 and TRBJ2-7; either TRBD1 or TRBD2 may supply D (5 bases each). This CDR3 is built from 15 residues. Germline loops: CDR1 DFQATT, CDR2 SNEGSKA (reference sequence). The V end lost 0 bases, the J end lost 3 bases, and 15 bases lay between the germline ends. The CDR3 is CSARDSRERGYEQYF. Written as DNA, the CDR3 is TGCAGTGCTAGAGATTCCAGGGAACGGGGCTACGAGCAGTACTTC.

The chain carries TRBV11-2 and TRBJ2-1; TRBD2 matches at 10 bases. The V segment lost 9 bases and the J segment 12 bases; nucleotides outside the gene matches: 26. CDR1 is SGHAT, CDR2 FQNNGV, per germline. This CDR3 has 18 residues. CDR3 in amino acids: CASSTTSGMARSTYVQFF. In DNA form, the CDR3 reads TGTGCCAGTAGCACCACTAGCGGGATGGCCCGATCTACTTATGTGCAGTTCTTC. The whole variable domain, remainder taken from reference TRBV11-2 and TRBJ2-1, is EAGVAQSPRYKIIEKRQSVAFWCNPISGHATLYWYQQILGQGPKLLIQFQNNGVVDDSQLPKDRFSAERLKGVDSTLKIQPAKLEDSAVYLCASSTTSGMARSTYVQFFGPGTRLTVL.

On this clonotype: Mismatch with germline at one junction end may stem from a read error. CDR3 sequence (DNA): TGTGCTAGCAGTCTTAGGGGGGGCAATCAGCCCCAGCATTTC. It is translated as CASSLRGGNQPQHF. The chain combines TRBV12-3 or TRBV12-4 with TRBJ1-5; possible D gene TRBD1, 6 bases. CDR3 length: 14 residues.

The V and J genes are TRBV4-2 and TRBJ2-5; D is ambiguous. V was trimmed by 1 base and J by 5 bases, leaving 14 bases between them. CDR1 and CDR2 from the germline V gene are LGHNA and YNFKEQ. CDR3 length: 15 amino acids. The CDR3 spells CASSQADQAHETQYF. CDR3 coding DNA: TGTGCCAGCAGCCAAGCGGACCAGGCTCATGAGACCCAGTACTTC.

The table lists this clonotype with a count of one. The CDR3 end shows no conserved phenylalanine or tryptophan, and so a read error is likely. The DNA is left out, because the CDR3 cannot be placed on it with certainty; the CDR3 is given as TCRdb lists it. The chain is built from TRBV11-1 and TRBJ2-1; the table's D call, TRBD1, was not checked against the DNA. Both ends counted, the CDR3 spans 15 residues. Germline V gene data show CDR1 as SGHAT and CDR2 as FQDESV (reference sequence). The CDR3 reads CACSLARQVRNEEFV.

In the case of this clonotype: Germline and junction disagree at one end, which may indicate a read error. The chain recombines TRBV11-1 with TRBJ1-1, with 7 bases identical to TRBD1. This CDR3 is built from 17 residues. Germline loops: CDR1 SGHAT, CDR2 FQDESV (reference sequence). The CDR3 reads CASSLYRGGTVNTEAFF. CDR3 nucleotide sequence: TGTGCCAGCAGCTTATACAGGGGCGGCACAGTTAACACTGAGGCTTTCTTT.

In regard to this clonotype: One junction end disagrees with the germline gene, perhaps due to a read error. The V gene is TRBV6-6, the J gene TRBJ1-5; D possibly corresponds to TRBD1 (6 bases). Germline CDR1 and CDR2: MNHNY and SVGAGI (reference sequence). The CDR3 runs to 20 residues. The CDR3 nucleotides are TGTGTCAGCAGCTTAGGGCTTGTTACAAGGGGGATAGGTAGCAATCAGCCCCAGCATTTT. It codes for CVSSLGLVTRGIGSNQPQHF.

A word on this clonotype: Relative to the germline gene, one junction end is altered; a read error may explain this. V and J are TRBV5-4 and TRBJ2-5; the D is unclear. This CDR3 contains 14 residues. Germline assignment: CDR1 SGHNT and CDR2 YYREEE (reference sequence). The CDR3 is CDSNRPVEGETQYF. The CDR3 DNA is TGTGACAGCAACCGACCGGTCGAAGGAGAGACCCAGTACTTC.

The chain is built from TRBV5-1 and TRBJ1-6, with D perhaps matching TRBD1 (6 bases). V lost 0 bases and J 7 bases, leaving 11 bases between the germline ends. This CDR3 has 15 residues. Germline assignment: CDR1 SGHRS and CDR2 YFSETQ. CDR3 in DNA: TGCGCCAGCAGCTTGGACGGACAGCCAAATTCACCCCTCCACTTT. Its translation: CASSLDGQPNSPLHF.

The CDR3 bases are TGTGCCAGCGGATCAACAGGCGACGGGGGAAGCACTGAAGCTTTCTTT. This encodes CASGSTGDGGSTEAFF. The chain combines TRBV14 with TRBJ1-1; D possibly corresponds to TRBD1 (5 bases). Trimming removed 8 bases at V and 4 bases at J, with 23 bases between. The CDR3 sequence is 16 residues long. Germline CDR1 is SGHDN and CDR2 is FVKESK. Together with reference TRBV14 and TRBJ1-1, the CDR3 gives the full variable domain: EAGVTQFPSHSVIEKGQTVTLRCDPISGHDNLYWYRRVMGKEIKFLLHFVKESKQDESGMPNNRFLAERTGGTYSTLKVQPAELEDSGVYFCASGSTGDGGSTEAFFGQGTRLTVV.

The chain uses TRBV5-6 and TRBJ2-3; 8 bases fit TRBD2. The CDR3 consists of 17 residues. Germline values: CDR1 SGHDT, CDR2 YYEEEE. The junction had 10 bases not matched to a gene; V was cut back by 2 bases and J by 2 bases. The CDR3 sequence: CASSFRPAGALTDTQYF. The CDR3 DNA follows: TGTGCCAGCAGCTTCAGACCAGCGGGAGCCCTCACAGATACGCAGTATTTT.

CDR3 loop: CASSQYDSGLASYEQYF. The CDR3 nucleotides are TGTGCCAGCAGCCAATATGATTCCGGATTAGCGTCCTACGAGCAGTACTTC. V usage is TRBV4-2 and J usage is TRBJ2-7; D may be TRBD2 (5 bases). V was cut by 2 bases and J by 1 base, with 18 bases left in between. Germline CDR1 LGHNA, CDR2 YNFKEQ. There are 17 residues in the CDR3.

This clonotype was picked up a small number of times. The CDR3 ends on some other residue instead of the conserved phenylalanine or tryptophan, so this is likely a read error. The CDR3 protein is CASSLGSGQIQGYTS. DNA for the CDR3: TGTGCCAGCAGCTTAGGATCCGGGCAAATCCAGGGCTACACCTCC. The genes are TRBV11-2 and TRBJ1-2; D gene ambiguous. The V end lost 1 base, the J end lost 8 bases, and 17 bases lay between the germline ends. CDR1 SGHAT and CDR2 FQNNGV come from the germline V gene. The CDR3 covers 15 residues.

For this clonotype: Germline and junction disagree at one end, which may indicate a read error. This CDR3 reads CASSGGTITGELFF. CDR3 DNA: TGCGCCAGTAGTGGGGGGACTATCACCGGGGAGCTGTTTTTT. This chain joins TRBV10-1 and TRBJ2-2, with 7 bases lining up with TRBD2. Germline V gene sequence: CDR1 WNHNN, CDR2 SYGVQD (reference sequence). CDR3 length: 14 residues.

The count of this clonotype is one. The germline gene is not matched at one end of the junction; a read error may be the cause. The chain carries TRBV2 and TRBJ1-5; no clear D gene. Germline lookup yields CDR1 SNHLY and CDR2 FYNNEI. The CDR3 totals 15 residues. CDR3 sequence: CASSEALCSNRPQHF. CDR3 coding DNA: TGTGCCAGCAGTGAGGCGCTGTGTAGCAATCGGCCCCAGCATTTT. The whole variable domain, filled in from reference TRBV2 and TRBJ1-5, reads EPEVTQTPSHQVTQMGQEVILRCVPISNHLYFYWYRQILGQKVEFLVSFYNNEISEKSEIFDDQFSVERPDGSNFTLKIRSTKLEDSAMYFCASSEALCSNRPQHFGDGTRLSIL.

On this clonotype: In this CDR3 the conserved last residue, phenylalanine or tryptophan, is missing, so a read error is likely. V and J are TRBV29-1 and TRBJ2-5, with a possible D match to TRBD2 (6 bases). Germline CDR1 is SQVTM and CDR2 is ANQGSEA. This CDR3 region has 13 residues. V lost 5 bases, J lost 1 base, and 11 bases lay in between. CDR3: CSVMGGSQETQYL. CDR3 DNA sequence: TGCAGCGTTATGGGGGGATCCCAAGAGACCCAGTACCTC.

Ten or more counts support this clonotype. The chain employs TRBV6-1 and TRBJ1-1; tentative D call: TRBD1 (6 bases). Trimming took 6 bases from V and 2 from J, leaving 13 bases between them. CDR1 is MNHNS, CDR2 SASEGT, per germline. The CDR3 sequence is 14 residues long. This chain's CDR3 is CASRQGVGNTEAFF. The CDR3 bases are TGTGCCAGCAGACAGGGAGTAGGAAACACTGAAGCTTTCTTT.

This clonotype came up a few times. Given the absence of the conserved phenylalanine or tryptophan at the CDR3 end, a read error is likely. The chain uses TRBV5-1 and TRBJ2-1; TRBD2 matches 7 bases. The CDR3 sequence is 14 residues long. Trimming cost V 1 base and J 8 bases; bases outside gene matches: 6. Germline assignment: CDR1 SGHRS and CDR2 YFSETQ. The CDR3 bases are TGCGCCAGCAGCTTGTCTTCGGGAGGCGATGAGCAGTTCCTC. Protein: CASSLSSGGDEQFL.

A note on this clonotype: One end of the junction is discordant with germline, which a read error may explain. The chain uses TRBV29-1 and TRBJ1-4, with a weak D call TRBD1 (5 bases). The CDR3 spans 13 residues. Germline V gene data show CDR1 as SQVTM and CDR2 as ANQGSEA. The CDR3 DNA sequence: TGCAGCTGCGGAGTCGGGGCTAGTGAAAAACTATTTTTT. Encoded protein: CSCGVGASEKLFF.

This clonotype came up many times. J is TRBJ2-1 and V is TRBV12-3 or TRBV12-4; 10 nucleotides match TRBD2. The junction had 8 bases not matched to a gene; V was cut back by 5 bases and J by 4 bases. The CDR3 consists of 16 residues. CDR3 protein: CASSPQGLARYNEQFF. The CDR3, as DNA: TGTGCCAGCAGTCCACAGGGACTAGCGAGGTACAATGAGCAGTTCTTC.

In its sample, this clonotype was seen many times. V and J are TRBV28 and TRBJ1-2; D call uncertain. The CDR3 runs to 13 residues. Germline CDR1 MDHEN, CDR2 SYDVKM. V lost 3 bases and J lost 5, with 10 bases in between. CDR3 sequence (DNA): TGTGCCAGCAGTTTTGTGATGGCTTATGGCTACACCTTC. As protein: CASSFVMAYGYTF.

This clonotype has only a few counts. J is TRBJ2-2 and V is TRBV7-3; no clear D. Germline CDR1 reads SGHTA; CDR2 reads FQGTGA. V gave up 5 bases and J gave up 1 base, with 5 bases separating them. CDR3 length: 13 residues. The CDR3 DNA sequence: TGTGCCAGCAGCCCTAAGAACACCGGGGAGCTGTTTTTT. Amino acid sequence: CASSPKNTGELFF.

This clonotype was seen once. Compared with germline, one end of the junction differs, possibly owing to a read error. The V and J genes are TRBV10-3 and TRBJ1-5; D uncertain. From germline, CDR1 is ENHRY and CDR2 SYGVKD. This CDR3 spans 13 amino acids. As DNA, the CDR3 is TGTGCCATCAGGGAGGGAAACAATCAGCCTCAGGATTTT. Translating gives CAIREGNNQPQDF.